This T cell receptor (beta chain) was profiled in a study of T cells expressing NK-cell markers. Study details: Obtained from sorted CD3+CD56+NKG2C+, CD3+CD56+NKG2C- and CD3+CD56-NKG2C+ T cells were the TCR beta repertoires. With respect to HCMV, most of the eight sequenced donors were seropositive, and one was seronegative. Whole-study results and caveats: The CD3+CD56-NKG2C+ fraction of several donors was likewise dominated by these clonotypes. Of the CD8+ T cell pool in 6 or 7 donors, roughly 1.0-8% was accounted for by dominant NKG2C+ clonotypes.

The CDR3 has 14 residues. On this clonotype: Its specificity is not known.

TCRdb reprocessed the 5' RACE reads and reports one entry per CDR3 protein, with no DNA. This sample carries fewer than 400,000 distinct CDR3 sequences, with around 5.2% going to the ten biggest clones. The V gene is TRBV12-3 or TRBV12-4, the J gene TRBJ1-2; TCRdb's D call of TRBD1 is untestable without DNA. The sequence came from a man aged 18-70 years in good health. The sequenced sample consisted of blood T cells: a sorted CD56 or NKG2C T cell subset, CD4+ or CD8+ T cells, or bulk PBMC T cells (not recorded which). CDR3 residues: CASSHRGLDYGYTF.